These 23 T cell receptor beta chains share one sample of origin, sequenced in a study of T cell changes during pregnancy in multiple sclerosis. Clones were sequenced by immunoSEQ multiplex PCR, and TCRdb holds only the in-frame ones, with some missing. The repertoire holds about 40,000 clones, with about 90% as singletons. Here the sequenced sample was CD4+ T cells from peripheral blood mononuclear cells, taken before pregnancy. Every receptor here comes from a female donor with multiple sclerosis, enrolled in a pregnancy study.

The rearrangement joins TRBV4-2 to TRBJ1-6, with D uncertain. V was trimmed by 0 bases and J by 7 bases, leaving 19 bases between them. The CDR3 consists of 18 residues. Germline CDR1 reads LGHNA; CDR2 reads YNFKEQ. The CDR3 DNA reads as TGTGCCAGCAGCCAAGAGTGGGTTGGGGAGGGAGAGAATTCACCCCTCCACTTT. This encodes CASSQEWVGEGENSPLHF.

The genes are TRBV2 and TRBJ1-1; possibly TRBD1 for D (6 bases). Trimming cost V 7 bases and J 5 bases, with 20 bases left between them. The CDR3 sequence is 15 residues long. CDR1 and CDR2 from the germline V gene are SNHLY and FYNNEI. CDR3 sequence (DNA): TGTGCCAGCACCCAAGGAGGCAGGGGTTTTACTGAAGCTTTCTTT. This encodes CASTQGGRGFTEAFF.

The chain is built from TRBV4-3 and TRBJ1-2; no reliable D call. Germline V gives CDR1 LGHNA, CDR2 YSLEER. V was pared by 1 base and J by 2 bases, with 5 bases between. This CDR3 has 13 amino acids. DNA of the CDR3: TGCGCCAGCAGCCAAGCGCAGAACTATGGCTACACCTTC. This codes for CASSQAQNYGYTF.

The chain carries TRBV6-1 and TRBJ1-6, with D hard to call. Trimming left V 3 bases short and J 1 base short, with 16 bases between. Germline CDR1 reads MNHNS; CDR2 reads SASEGT. The CDR3 is 18 amino acids. The CDR3 DNA follows: TGTGCCAGCAGTGACGTCGCCAACGGGAGGTCCTATAATTCACCCCTCCACTTT. Its protein is CASSDVANGRSYNSPLHF.

The count of this clone is one. The gene calls are TRBV6-1 and TRBJ1-4, with 7 bases aligning to TRBD1. Per germline, CDR1 MNHNS and CDR2 SASEGT. This CDR3 has 13 residues. The J segment lost 7 bases and the V segment lost 11 bases, leaving 10 bases of the junction unmatched. CDR3: CAVSTGSGEKLFF. The CDR3 coding sequence is TGTGCCGTATCGACAGGGTCGGGTGAAAAACTGTTTTTT.

This clone was seen only a few times. The CDR3 here is CAWSRTQRGEQFF. CDR3 nucleotides: TGTGCCTGGAGTCGGACCCAAAGGGGGGAGCAGTTCTTC. The rearrangement links TRBV30 to TRBJ2-1, with D possibly matching TRBD1 (6 bases). CDR1 is GTSNPN, CDR2 SVGIG, per germline (reference sequence). V lost 2 bases, J lost 10 bases, and 15 bases lay in between. CDR3 length equals 13 residues.

The V and J genes are TRBV7-2 and TRBJ2-7, with D perhaps TRBD1 (5 bases). The germline CDR1 and CDR2 sequences are SGHTA and FQGNSA. The length of the CDR3 is 14 residues. The germline V and J ends were trimmed by 3 bases and 1 base, with 10 bases remaining between them. Written as DNA, the CDR3 is TGTGCCAGCAGCTTTTACAGGCCTTCCTACGAGCAGTACTTC. Amino acid sequence: CASSFYRPSYEQYF.

The chain employs TRBV19 and TRBJ1-5; 9 positions match TRBD1. This CDR3 spans 16 amino acids. The germline V gene has CDR1 LNHDA and CDR2 SQIVND (reference sequence). V lost 3 bases to trimming and J lost 2 bases; unmatched junction nucleotides: 5. CDR3 sequence: CASSMGTGKGNQPQHF. The CDR3 DNA follows: TGTGCCAGTAGTATGGGGACAGGGAAGGGCAATCAGCCCCAGCATTTT.

The chain carries TRBV9 and TRBJ2-3; TRBD2 agrees at 9 bases. Germline CDR1 and CDR2: SGDLS and YYNGEE. V lost 2 bases and J lost 0; bases outside the gene matches: 4. The CDR3 has 16 residues. The CDR3 sequence: CASSVLAGVSTDTQYF. For the CDR3, the DNA is TGTGCCAGCAGCGTTTTAGCGGGGGTTAGCACAGATACGCAGTATTTT.

This clone was seen more than once but under ten times. The chain joins TRBV2 to TRBJ1-5; D call uncertain. There are 15 residues in the CDR3. V was pared by 7 bases and J by 6 bases, with 19 bases between. CDR1 and CDR2 from the germline V gene are SNHLY and FYNNEI. CDR3 sequence reads: CASTLGGIGGQPQHF. CDR3 bases: TGTGCCAGCACCCTGGGAGGTATCGGAGGTCAGCCCCAGCATTTT.

This clone was recorded only once. The rearrangement links TRBV7-2 to TRBJ2-7; 9 bases match TRBD2. The CDR3 runs to 17 residues. Looked up from germline, CDR1 is SGHTA and CDR2 is FQGNSA. The V gene end was trimmed by 1 base and the J gene end by 2 bases; junction bases not matched to a gene: 9. The chain's CDR3 is CASSLVTRAGGPYEQYF. CDR3 bases: TGTGCCAGCAGCTTAGTGACCCGAGCGGGGGGTCCCTACGAGCAGTACTTC.

The chain has TRBV5-4 and TRBJ1-2, with 7 nucleotides matching TRBD1. This CDR3 has 14 amino acids. Germline V gene sequence: CDR1 SGHNT, CDR2 YYREEE (reference sequence). J lost 7 bases, V lost 2 bases, and 8 bases had no gene match. The CDR3 DNA reads as TGTGCCAGCAGCTTTGAGGGGGCGTTGGGTGGCTACACCTTC. It is translated as CASSFEGALGGYTF.

This chain connects TRBV7-6 to TRBJ2-2; 10 bases line up with TRBD2. Trimming at V came to 1 base and at J to 0 bases, leaving 8 bases not matched to a gene. This CDR3 spans 19 amino acids. Germline loops: CDR1 SGHVS, CDR2 FNYEAQ. The CDR3 DNA reads as TGTGCCAGCAGCTTAGGGCTAGCGGGGGCATACGCGAACACCGGGGAGCTGTTTTTT. Protein: CASSLGLAGAYANTGELFF.

The chain combines TRBV28 with TRBJ1-2; a weak D match, TRBD1 (6 bases). Germline V CDR1 and CDR2: MDHEN, SYDVKM. V was pared by 3 bases and J by 4 bases, with 12 bases between. This CDR3 has 14 residues. The CDR3 sequence: CASSFPTGTYGYTF. The CDR3 DNA reads TGTGCCAGCAGTTTTCCTACAGGGACCTATGGCTACACCTTC.

The V call is TRBV2, the J call TRBJ1-1, with a weak D call TRBD1 (5 bases). Trimming took off 6 bases at V and 7 bases at J, with 30 bases between the two ends. This CDR3 spans 18 amino acids. Germline V CDR1 and CDR2: SNHLY, FYNNEI. The CDR3 region is CASSHRKGRGAGVGEAFF. The DNA for the CDR3 is TGTGCCAGCAGCCACAGGAAGGGGAGGGGAGCGGGGGTCGGTGAAGCTTTCTTT.

The count of this clone is one. The CDR3 nucleotides are TGTGCCAGCAGTGAAGTTGGGGCTTATGGCTACACCTTC. Encoded protein: CASSEVGAYGYTF. The gene calls are TRBV2 and TRBJ1-2; weak D call: TRBD1 (5 bases). The CDR3 has 13 residues. The V and J ends lost 1 base and 5 bases respectively, with 8 bases between them. Germline V gene lookup returns CDR1 SNHLY and CDR2 FYNNEI.

The gene calls are TRBV7-3 and TRBJ2-3; 7 bases map to TRBD1. Germline V gives CDR1 SGHTA, CDR2 FQGTGA. The CDR3 is 14 residues long. J gave up 6 bases and V 2 bases, and 5 bases lay outside the gene matches. CDR3 region: CASSLGQVGDTQYF. In DNA, the CDR3 is TGTGCCAGCAGCTTAGGACAGGTTGGGGATACGCAGTATTTT.

The chain joins TRBV5-1 to TRBJ1-1; TRBD1 matches 12 bases. The CDR3 loop spans 16 amino acids. Trimming cost V 0 bases and J 8 bases; bases outside gene matches: 8. CDR1 is SGHRS and CDR2 is YFSETQ in the germline V gene. CDR3 protein: CASSLAPGQGAFEAFF. The CDR3 coding sequence is TGCGCCAGCAGCTTGGCCCCGGGACAGGGGGCGTTCGAAGCTTTCTTT.

This clone was observed many times. The chain joins TRBV14 to TRBJ2-7; 13 bases fit TRBD2. The CDR3 loop spans 15 amino acids. Trimming at V came to 3 bases and at J to 4 bases, leaving 3 bases not matched to a gene. In germline, CDR1 is SGHDN, CDR2 FVKESK. This CDR3 reads CASSQPGLAGYEQYF. The CDR3 coding sequence is TGTGCCAGCAGCCAGCCGGGACTAGCGGGGTACGAGCAGTACTTC.

The rearrangement uses TRBV6-5 and TRBJ1-1; maybe TRBD1 (6 bases). Germline values: CDR1 MNHEY, CDR2 SVGAGI. Trimming cost V 0 bases and J 2 bases, with 13 bases left between them. The CDR3 covers 16 residues. The chain's CDR3 is CASSYSGGVGNTEAFF. CDR3 in DNA: TGTGCCAGCAGTTACTCTGGGGGCGTGGGTAACACTGAAGCTTTCTTT.

In its sample, this clone was seen once. This sequence joins TRBV6-1 and TRBJ2-7; TRBD2 matches at 8 bases. CDR3 length: 15 amino acids. Germline CDR1 reads MNHNS; CDR2 reads SASEGT. J lost 4 bases, V lost 3 bases, and 8 bases had no gene match. The CDR3 loop reads CASSEATGGPYEQYF. The CDR3 nucleotides read TGTGCCAGCAGTGAGGCGACGGGGGGGCCTTACGAGCAGTACTTC.

The J gene is TRBJ1-1, the V gene TRBV10-3; 10 bases are shared with TRBD1. V lost 10 bases, J lost 1 base, and 9 bases stayed unmatched. Germline CDR1 ENHRY, CDR2 SYGVKD. The CDR3 covers 15 residues. CDR3 sequence (DNA): TGTGCCACATTGGGACAGGGGCCGGCGAACACTGAAGCTTTCTTT. Its protein product is CATLGQGPANTEAFF.

This sequence joins TRBV9 and TRBJ1-5; the match to TRBD1 covers 9 bases. Germline CDR1 and CDR2: SGDLS and YYNGEE. CDR3 size: 15 residues. J gave up 3 bases and V 3 bases, and 4 bases lay outside the gene matches. The CDR3 nucleotides read TGTGCCAGCAGCGCCGGGACAGGGTACAATCAGCCCCAGCATTTT. Translated: CASSAGTGYNQPQHF.